Shown below are 29 T cell receptor beta chains from a single sample sequenced in a study of blood T cells in healthy people across ages. Alongside a J-beta primer mix, a sample-barcoded 5' primer served in a second PCR lasting 7 to 11 cycles. TCRdb re-called the 5' RACE reads with MiXCR, one entry per CDR3 protein. The sample carries about 1,800,000 distinct CDR3 sequences, 28% recorded once. Sequencing was done on a sample of blood. These receptors all stem from a woman aged 25 to 39 in good health.

This clonotype was counted many times. The gene calls are TRBV4-3 and TRBJ2-7; D call uncertain. V was cut by 0 bases and J by 1 base, with 10 bases left in between. The CDR3 runs 15 residues. The germline V gene has CDR1 LGHNA and CDR2 YSLEER. CDR3 bases: TGCGCCAGCAGCCAAGAAACAGCCTCTTCCTACGAGCAGTACTTC. It encodes CASSQETASSYEQYF.

In its sample, this clonotype was seen a few times. The CDR3 protein is CAIRAGTTTLAETQYF. Written as DNA, the CDR3 is TGTGCCATCAGGGCCGGGACAACCACCCTGGCTGAGACCCAGTACTTC. The V and J genes are TRBV10-3 and TRBJ2-5; D might be TRBD1 (6 bases). CDR3 length: 16 residues. CDR1 and CDR2 from the germline V gene are ENHRY and SYGVKD. The V end was cut by 6 bases, the J end by 5 bases, with 22 bases between.

The genes are TRBV5-5 and TRBJ2-3, with TRBD2 identical over 8 bases. Losses at the gene ends were 4 bases for V and 5 bases for J; bases not matched to a gene: 3. The V gene's germline CDR1 is SGHKS and CDR2 YYEKEE (reference sequence). This CDR3 comprises 13 residues. The CDR3 reads CASSREGRDTQYF. The CDR3 nucleotides read TGTGCCAGCAGCCGGGAGGGCCGAGATACGCAGTATTTT.

This clonotype showed up many times. This sequence joins TRBV7-2 and TRBJ2-5; D is tentatively TRBD1 or TRBD2 (5 bases each). Trimming left V 5 bases short and J 7 bases short, with 17 bases between. The V gene's germline CDR1 is SGHTA and CDR2 FQGNSA. This CDR3 spans 14 amino acids. The CDR3 DNA is TGTGCCAGCAGCGCCCCGGGCTTGAGGGGGACCCAGTACTTC. Translating gives CASSAPGLRGTQYF.

V usage is TRBV6-2 or TRBV6-3 and J usage is TRBJ1-2; the D gene is possibly TRBD1 (5 bases). Trimming left V 6 bases short and J 4 bases short, with 9 bases between. Germline V gene lookup returns CDR1 MNHEY and CDR2 SVGEGT. The CDR3 loop spans 12 amino acids. The CDR3 DNA sequence: TGTGCCAGCAGAGACGGGACCTATGGCTACACCTTC. This translates into CASRDGTYGYTF.

The table lists this clonotype with a few counts. The rearrangement uses TRBV20-1 and TRBJ2-3; D call uncertain. The CDR3 covers 14 residues. V was trimmed by 0 bases and J by 1 base, leaving 8 bases between them. The germline CDR1 and CDR2 sequences are DFQATT and SNEGSKA (reference sequence). The CDR3 nucleotides are TGCAGTGCTAGAGATCAGGTGGGCACAGATACGCAGTATTTT. It encodes CSARDQVGTDTQYF.

Ten or more counts support this clonotype. J is TRBJ2-1 and V is TRBV6-2 or TRBV6-3, with 7 bases identical to TRBD1. The V gene's germline CDR1 is MNHEY and CDR2 SVGEGT. This CDR3 spans 14 amino acids. V lost 6 bases, J lost 6 bases, and 8 bases stayed unmatched. CDR3 sequence: CASSRQGRSNEQFF. The CDR3 DNA is TGTGCCAGCAGCCGACAGGGACGCTCCAATGAGCAGTTCTTC.

The table lists this clonotype with many counts. This chain joins TRBV29-1 and TRBJ2-1; 7 nucleotides align to TRBD1. CDR1 is SQVTM, CDR2 ANQGSEA, per germline. CDR3 size: 15 residues. J gave up 8 bases and V 5 bases, and 15 bases lay outside the gene matches. Here the CDR3 DNA reads TGCAGCGTTCTCTCGTTGAAGGGGGCCCTCGATGAGCAGTTCTTC. Residues: CSVLSLKGALDEQFF.

This clonotype appeared a few times. The chain combines TRBV5-8 with TRBJ2-1; D remains unclear. V gave up 0 bases and J gave up 4 bases, with 14 bases separating them. The CDR3 runs 16 residues. Germline CDR1 SGHTS, CDR2 YDEGEE. The CDR3 coding sequence is TGTGCCAGCAGCTTGGACGATAGGTCCTATTACAATGAGCAGTTCTTC. Residues: CASSLDDRSYYNEQFF. Full variable domain (missing parts from reference TRBV5-8 and TRBJ2-1): EAGVTQSPTHLIKTRGQQATLRCSPISGHTSVYWYQQALGLGLQFLLWYDEGEERNRGNFPPRFSGRQFPNYSSELNVNALELEDSALYLCASSLDDRSYYNEQFFGPGTRLTVL.

The rearrangement links TRBV7-2 to TRBJ2-4; weak D call: TRBD2 (6 bases). CDR1 SGHTA and CDR2 FQGNSA come from the germline V gene. V gave up 1 base and J gave up 0 bases, with 10 bases separating them. The CDR3 consists of 16 residues. The CDR3 spells CASSLDRGKAKNIQYF. The CDR3 DNA is TGTGCCAGCAGCTTAGATCGCGGGAAAGCCAAAAACATTCAGTACTTC.

The gene calls are TRBV7-2 and TRBJ2-7, with TRBD2 matching over 9 bases. J was trimmed by 7 bases and V by 3 bases; bases with no gene match: 13. Germline values: CDR1 SGHTA, CDR2 FQGNSA. This CDR3 is 16 amino acids long. The CDR3 reads CASSFQGTSNTAEQYF. The CDR3 DNA reads TGTGCCAGCAGCTTTCAAGGGACTAGCAATACTGCTGAGCAGTACTTC.

The sample holds many counts of this clonotype. The chain links TRBV10-2 to TRBJ1-5; D remains unclear. The CDR3 has 12 residues. Germline V gene lookup returns CDR1 WSHSY and CDR2 SAAADI. V shed 3 bases and J shed 6 bases, with 6 bases lying between them. CDR3 sequence (DNA): TGCGCCAGCAGTGATTTGGGTCAGCCCCAGCATTTT. Its protein is CASSDLGQPQHF.

For the CDR3, the DNA is TGTGCCTGGAGTGTACCTCCCACAGGGCCGAACACTGAAGCTTTCTTT. This translates into CAWSVPPTGPNTEAFF. V is TRBV30 and J is TRBJ1-1; maybe TRBD1 (6 bases). The germline CDR1 and CDR2 sequences are GTSNPN and SVGIG (reference sequence). The CDR3 is made up of 16 amino acids. The germline V and J ends were trimmed by 0 bases and 1 base, with 15 bases remaining between them. Based on the CDR3 plus reference TRBV30 and TRBJ1-1, the full variable domain is SQTIHQWPATLVQPVGSPLSLECTVEGTSNPNLYWYRQAAGRGLQLLFYSVGIGQISSEVPQNLSASRPQDRQFILSSKKLLLSDSGFYLCAWSVPPTGPNTEAFFGQGTRLTVV.

This clonotype has more than one count but fewer than ten. This chain joins TRBV6-1 and TRBJ1-6; tentatively, D is TRBD1 (5 bases). The CDR3 totals 14 residues. Trimming removed 4 bases from V and 7 bases from J, with 11 bases in between. CDR1 MNHNS and CDR2 SASEGT come from the germline V gene. The CDR3 coding sequence is TGTGCCAGCAGTGTGACGGGGCAGAATTCACCCCTCCACTTT. Amino acids: CASSVTGQNSPLHF.

At least ten counts were recorded for this clonotype. The rearrangement uses TRBV27 and TRBJ2-5; either TRBD1 or TRBD2 may fit D (5 bases each). Germline V gene lookup returns CDR1 MNHEY and CDR2 SMNVEV (reference sequence). V was pared by 0 bases and J by 5 bases, with 13 bases between. This CDR3 has 15 amino acids. The CDR3 bases are TGTGCCAGCAGTTTATCGATGGGACCCGCGGAGACCCAGTACTTC. Protein: CASSLSMGPAETQYF.

This rearrangement joins TRBV5-1 to TRBJ2-2, with 11 nucleotides matching TRBD2. CDR3 length: 19 amino acids. Germline CDR1 and CDR2: SGHRS and YFSETQ. With 4 bases clipped from V and 1 base from J, the junction kept 12 bases outside the gene matches. The CDR3 nucleotides read TGCGCCAGCAGCGCCGACCTGCGGACTAGCGGGTTGAACACCGGGGAGCTGTTTTTT. Its translation: CASSADLRTSGLNTGELFF.

Remarks on this clonotype: The junction departs from the called germline gene at one end, perhaps through a read error. This rearrangement joins TRBV4-1 to TRBJ2-5, with D unresolved. Near its end, the DNA agrees better with TRBJ2-7, so the J call may be wrong. The CDR3 is 13 amino acids. The V gene's germline CDR1 is MGHRA and CDR2 YSYEKL. The CDR3 coding sequence is TGCGCCAGCAGCCAAGGGCAGTCCTGCGAGCAGTACTTC. Amino acid sequence: CASSQGQSCEQYF.

This clonotype has a count of ten or more. V is TRBV28 and J is TRBJ2-7; D possibly corresponds to TRBD1 (5 bases). This CDR3 comprises 13 residues. Looked up from germline, CDR1 is MDHEN and CDR2 is SYDVKM. Trimming shortened V by 9 bases and J by 5 bases, and 17 bases separated the two germline ends. Written as DNA, the CDR3 is TGTGCCAGTTCGAAACAGGTCCCCCACGAGCAGTACTTC. It is translated as CASSKQVPHEQYF.

This clonotype turned up a few times. This chain joins TRBV3-1 and TRBJ1-2; TRBD1 matches 9 bases. Unmatched junction bases numbered 6, after V lost 4 bases and J lost 6 bases. Germline V gene data show CDR1 as LGHDT and CDR2 as YNNKEL (reference sequence). The CDR3 sequence is 14 residues long. The CDR3 loop reads CASSLRRDRDGYTF. DNA for the CDR3: TGTGCCAGCAGCCTCCGCCGGGACAGGGATGGCTACACCTTC.

This clonotype was counted a few times. The V call is TRBV11-2, the J call TRBJ2-7; D is ambiguous. This CDR3 comprises 15 residues. Germline CDR1 reads SGHAT; CDR2 reads FQNNGV. Trimming removed 5 bases at V and 4 bases at J, with 18 bases between. DNA for the CDR3: TGTGCCAGCAGCCGGTCCCCTATAAGTTTGTACGAGCAGTACTTC. Its translation: CASSRSPISLYEQYF.

CDR3 nucleotides: TGTGCCAGCAGTTTCGCTGGGAGGGACAGAGCCTACGAGCAGTACTTC. It codes for CASSFAGRDRAYEQYF. The V call is TRBV6-5, the J call TRBJ2-7; either TRBD1 or TRBD2 may fit D (7 bases each). V shed 4 bases and J shed 2 bases, with 18 bases lying between them. Germline CDR1 reads MNHEY; CDR2 reads SVGAGI. CDR3 length: 16 amino acids.

Notes on this clonotype: The junction does not match germline at one end; this may be a read error. Here the CDR3 reads CASSLDLGLSYGQYF. CDR3 nucleotide sequence: TGTGCCAGCAGCTTGGACCTGGGGCTCTCCTACGGGCAGTACTTC. The chain combines TRBV7-2 with TRBJ2-7, with D possibly TRBD1 on 5 matching bases. The CDR3 totals 15 residues. CDR1 SGHTA and CDR2 FQGNSA come from the germline V gene.

The J gene is TRBJ2-3, the V gene TRBV20-1; no reliable D call. The germline V gene has CDR1 DFQATT and CDR2 SNEGSKA (reference sequence). V lost 1 base and J 1 base, leaving 12 bases between the germline ends. The CDR3 has 15 residues. Here the CDR3 DNA reads TGCAGTGCTAGAGGTTGGGGTTCGGGCACAGATACGCAGTATTTT. It is translated as CSARGWGSGTDTQYF.

This clonotype was seen only a few times. This chain uses TRBV18 with TRBJ2-5, with 7 bases fitting TRBD1. CDR1 is KGHSH, CDR2 LQKENI, per germline. The trim removed 6 bases at V and 2 bases at J, leaving 12 bases unmatched. The CDR3 has 16 amino acids. For the CDR3, the DNA is TGTGCCAGCTCGCTCAACACCGGGACAGCTCAAGAGACCCAGTACTTC. This sequence encodes CASSLNTGTAQETQYF.

This clonotype was recorded at least ten times. This CDR3 is CASSLALLSYEQYF. CDR3 in DNA: TGTGCCAGCAGCCTAGCGTTACTTTCTTACGAGCAGTACTTC. The chain combines TRBV6-5 with TRBJ2-7, with D possibly TRBD2 on 6 matching bases. V lost 6 bases, J lost 4 bases, and 16 bases lay in between. The CDR3 has 14 residues. Germline lookup yields CDR1 MNHEY and CDR2 SVGAGI.

This clonotype was recorded at least ten times. The rearrangement uses TRBV15 and TRBJ1-4; possibly TRBD1 for D (6 bases). Trimming cost V 1 base and J 7 bases, with 7 bases left between them. The germline V gene has CDR1 LNHNV and CDR2 YYDKDF (reference sequence). The CDR3 is made up of 13 amino acids. CDR3 nucleotide sequence: TGTGCCACCAGCAGAGCAGGGGTTGAAAAACTGTTTTTT. Its protein is CATSRAGVEKLFF. Full variable domain (outside the CDR3, taken from reference TRBV15 and TRBJ1-4): DAMVIQNPRYQVTQFGKPVTLSCSQTLNHNVMYWYQQKSSQAPKLLFHYYDKDFNNEADTPDNFQSRRPNTSFCFLDIRSPGLGDTAMYLCATSRAGVEKLFFGSGTQLSVL.

The chain couples TRBV5-5 to TRBJ2-1; 10 positions match TRBD2. Germline-derived CDR1 and CDR2 are SGHKS and YYEKEE (reference sequence). The ends lost 5 bases at V and 7 bases at J; junction bases unmatched: 12. CDR3 length equals 16 residues. The CDR3 here is CASRGRAGGALNEQFF. In DNA, the CDR3 is TGTGCCAGCAGGGGGAGAGCGGGGGGGGCTTTGAATGAGCAGTTCTTC.

For this clonotype: The germline gene is not matched at one end of the junction; a read error may be the cause. DNA of the CDR3: TGTGCCACCAGTGATTTATCGGGGGTAGGCTACGATGAGCAGTTCTTC. The encoded protein is CATSDLSGVGYDEQFF. V is TRBV24-1 and J is TRBJ2-1; tentatively, D is TRBD2 (6 bases). The CDR3 loop spans 16 amino acids. CDR1 is KGHDR, CDR2 SFDVKD, per germline.

The chain links TRBV18 to TRBJ2-7; 12 bases match TRBD2. Per the germline V gene, CDR1 is KGHSH and CDR2 is LQKENI. Losses at the gene ends were 9 bases for V and 6 bases for J; bases not matched to a gene: 12. The CDR3 length is 15 residues. CDR3 coding DNA: TGTGCCAGTTCAGGCATGACTAGCGGGAGAGGCGAGCAGTACTTC. Amino acid sequence: CASSGMTSGRGEQYF.